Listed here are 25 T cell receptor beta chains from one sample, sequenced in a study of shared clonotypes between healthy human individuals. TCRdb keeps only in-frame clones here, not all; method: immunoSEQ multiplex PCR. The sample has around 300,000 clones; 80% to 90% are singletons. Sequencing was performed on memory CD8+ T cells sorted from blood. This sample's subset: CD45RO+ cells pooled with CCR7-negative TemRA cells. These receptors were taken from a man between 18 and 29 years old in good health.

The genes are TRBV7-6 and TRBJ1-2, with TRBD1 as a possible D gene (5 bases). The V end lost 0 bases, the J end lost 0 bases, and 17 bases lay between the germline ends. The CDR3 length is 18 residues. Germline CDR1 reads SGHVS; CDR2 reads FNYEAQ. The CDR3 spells CASSLADITGTPNYGYTF. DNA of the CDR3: TGTGCCAGCAGCTTAGCCGACATCACAGGAACTCCTAACTATGGCTACACCTTC.

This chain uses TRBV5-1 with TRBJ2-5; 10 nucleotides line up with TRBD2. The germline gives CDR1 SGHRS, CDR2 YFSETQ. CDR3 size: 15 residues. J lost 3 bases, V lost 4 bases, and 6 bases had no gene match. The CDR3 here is CASSLVLAGEETQYF. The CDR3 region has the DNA TGCGCCAGCAGCCTTGTTCTAGCGGGAGAAGAGACCCAGTACTTC.

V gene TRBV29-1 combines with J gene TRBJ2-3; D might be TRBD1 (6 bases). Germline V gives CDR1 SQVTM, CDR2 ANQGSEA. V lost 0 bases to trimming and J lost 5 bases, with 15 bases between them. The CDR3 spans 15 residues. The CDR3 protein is CSVEEVGQGRDTQYF. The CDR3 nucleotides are TGCAGCGTTGAAGAGGTCGGGCAGGGGAGAGATACGCAGTATTTT.

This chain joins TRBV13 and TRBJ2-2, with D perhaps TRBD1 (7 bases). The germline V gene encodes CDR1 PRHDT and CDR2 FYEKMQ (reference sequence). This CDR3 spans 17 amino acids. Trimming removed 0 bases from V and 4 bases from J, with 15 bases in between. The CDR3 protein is CASSLGVTGEVTGELFF. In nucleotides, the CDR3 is TGTGCCAGCAGCTTAGGAGTTACAGGGGAGGTCACCGGGGAGCTGTTTTTT.

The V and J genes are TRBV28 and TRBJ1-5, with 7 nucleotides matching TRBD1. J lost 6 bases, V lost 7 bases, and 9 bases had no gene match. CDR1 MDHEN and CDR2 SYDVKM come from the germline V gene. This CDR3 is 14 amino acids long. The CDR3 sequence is CASTAQGTVQPQHF. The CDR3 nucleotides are TGTGCCAGCACCGCACAGGGGACAGTTCAGCCCCAGCATTTT.

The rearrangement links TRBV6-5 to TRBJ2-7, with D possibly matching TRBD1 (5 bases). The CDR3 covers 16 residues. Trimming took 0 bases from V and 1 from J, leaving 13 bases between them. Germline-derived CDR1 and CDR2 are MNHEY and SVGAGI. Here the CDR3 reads CASSYSGTGRSYEQYF. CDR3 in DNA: TGTGCCAGCAGTTACTCAGGTACAGGTCGGTCCTACGAGCAGTACTTC.

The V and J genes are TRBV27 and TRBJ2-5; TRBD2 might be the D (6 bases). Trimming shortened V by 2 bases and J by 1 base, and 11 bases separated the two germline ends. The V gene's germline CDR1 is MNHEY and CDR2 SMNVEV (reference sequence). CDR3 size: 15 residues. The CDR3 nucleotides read TGTGCCAGCAGTTTACTTGGCGGGACCCAAGAGACCCAGTACTTC. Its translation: CASSLLGGTQETQYF.

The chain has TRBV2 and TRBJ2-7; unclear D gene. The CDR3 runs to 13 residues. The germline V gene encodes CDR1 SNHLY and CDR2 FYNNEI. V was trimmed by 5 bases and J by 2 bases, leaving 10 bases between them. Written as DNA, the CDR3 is TGTGCCAGCAGTACGCGCCGTACCTACGAGCAGTACTTC. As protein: CASSTRRTYEQYF.

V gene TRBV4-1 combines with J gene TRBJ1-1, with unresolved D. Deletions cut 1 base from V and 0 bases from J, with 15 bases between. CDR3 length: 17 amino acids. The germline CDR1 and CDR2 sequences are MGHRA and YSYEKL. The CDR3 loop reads CASSQVGGQNMNTEAFF. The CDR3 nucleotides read TGCGCCAGCAGCCAAGTAGGCGGGCAGAACATGAACACTGAAGCTTTCTTT.

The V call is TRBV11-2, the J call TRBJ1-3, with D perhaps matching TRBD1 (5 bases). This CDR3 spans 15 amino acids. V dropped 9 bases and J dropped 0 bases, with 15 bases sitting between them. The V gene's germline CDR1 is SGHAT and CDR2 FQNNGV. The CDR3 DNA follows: TGTGCCAGGGGGGACCGACGTTCCTCTGGAAACACCATATATTTT. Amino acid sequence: CARGDRRSSGNTIYF. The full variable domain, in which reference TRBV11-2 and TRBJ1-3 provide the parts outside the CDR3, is EAGVAQSPRYKIIEKRQSVAFWCNPISGHATLYWYQQILGQGPKLLIQFQNNGVVDDSQLPKDRFSAERLKGVDSTLKIQPAKLEDSAVYLCARGDRRSSGNTIYFGEGSWLTVV.

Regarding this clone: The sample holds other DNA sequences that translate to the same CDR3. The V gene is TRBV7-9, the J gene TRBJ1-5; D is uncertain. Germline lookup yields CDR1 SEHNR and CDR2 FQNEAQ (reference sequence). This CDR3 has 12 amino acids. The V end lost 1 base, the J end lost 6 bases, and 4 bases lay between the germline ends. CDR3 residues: CASSLGSQPQHF. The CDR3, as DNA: TGTGCCAGCAGCTTAGGTTCTCAGCCCCAGCATTTT.

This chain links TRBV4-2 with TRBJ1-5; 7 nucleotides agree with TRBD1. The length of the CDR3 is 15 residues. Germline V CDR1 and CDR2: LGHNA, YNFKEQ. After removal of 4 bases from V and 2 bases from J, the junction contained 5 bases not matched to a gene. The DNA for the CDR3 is TGTGCCAGCAGCCCAGGGGGAGGTCGCAATCAGCCCCAGCATTTT. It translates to CASSPGGGRNQPQHF.

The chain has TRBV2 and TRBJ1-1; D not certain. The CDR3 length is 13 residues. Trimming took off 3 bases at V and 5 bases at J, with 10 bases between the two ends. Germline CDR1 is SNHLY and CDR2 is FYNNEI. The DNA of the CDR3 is TGTGCCAGCAGTGAGTGGGTTGAGACTGAAGCTTTCTTT. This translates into CASSEWVETEAFF.

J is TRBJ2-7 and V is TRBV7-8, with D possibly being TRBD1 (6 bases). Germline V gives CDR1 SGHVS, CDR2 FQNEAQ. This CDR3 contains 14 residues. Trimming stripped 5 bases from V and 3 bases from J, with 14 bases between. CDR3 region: CASSPRGFLYEQYF. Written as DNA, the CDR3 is TGTGCCAGCAGCCCCAGGGGCTTTCTCTACGAGCAGTACTTC.

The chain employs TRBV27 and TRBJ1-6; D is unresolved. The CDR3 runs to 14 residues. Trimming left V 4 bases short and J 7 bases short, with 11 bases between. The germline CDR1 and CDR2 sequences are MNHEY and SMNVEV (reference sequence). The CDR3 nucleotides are TGTGCCAGCAGTTGGGTAGGATTAAATTCACCCCTCCACTTT. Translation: CASSWVGLNSPLHF.

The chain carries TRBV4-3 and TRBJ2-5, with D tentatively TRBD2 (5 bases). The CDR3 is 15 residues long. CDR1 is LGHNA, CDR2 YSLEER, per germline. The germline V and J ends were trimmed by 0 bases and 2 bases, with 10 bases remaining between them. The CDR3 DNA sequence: TGCGCCAGCAGCCAAGATTTTCCGGGACAAGAGACCCAGTACTTC. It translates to CASSQDFPGQETQYF.

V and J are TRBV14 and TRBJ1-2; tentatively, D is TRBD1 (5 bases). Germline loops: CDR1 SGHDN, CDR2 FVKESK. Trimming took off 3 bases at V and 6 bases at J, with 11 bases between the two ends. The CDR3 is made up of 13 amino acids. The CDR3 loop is CASSHTWGNGYTF. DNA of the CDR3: TGTGCCAGCAGCCATACATGGGGCAATGGCTACACCTTC.

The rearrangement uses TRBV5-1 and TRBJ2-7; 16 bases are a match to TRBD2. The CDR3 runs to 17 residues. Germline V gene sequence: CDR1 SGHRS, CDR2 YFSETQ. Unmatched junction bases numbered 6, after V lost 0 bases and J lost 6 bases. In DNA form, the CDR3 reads TGCGCCAGCAGCTTGGCTCCGGGACTAGCGGGAGGGCCCGAGCAGTACTTC. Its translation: CASSLAPGLAGGPEQYF. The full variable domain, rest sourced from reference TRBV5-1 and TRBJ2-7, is KAGVTQTPRYLIKTRGQQVTLSCSPISGHRSVSWYQQTPGQGLQFLFEYFSETQRNKGNFPGRFSGRQFSNSRSEMNVSTLELGDSALYLCASSLAPGLAGGPEQYFGPGTRLTVT.

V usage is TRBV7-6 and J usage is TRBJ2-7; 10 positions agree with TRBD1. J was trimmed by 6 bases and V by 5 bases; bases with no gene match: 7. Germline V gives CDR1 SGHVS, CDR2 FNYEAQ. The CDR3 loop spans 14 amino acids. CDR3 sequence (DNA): TGTGCCAGCAGCCCCGGGACAGGGGCCGGCGAGCAGTACTTC. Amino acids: CASSPGTGAGEQYF.

In DNA, the CDR3 is TGTGCCAGCCGACGGGACAGTCGGTATCCTGGAAACACCATATATTTT. Translating it yields CASRRDSRYPGNTIYF. The gene calls are TRBV27 and TRBJ1-3; 7 nucleotides line up with TRBD1. The CDR3 has 16 amino acids. Germline trimming cut 8 bases from V and 2 bases from J; bases unmatched to any gene: 12. CDR1 and CDR2 (germline): MNHEY, SMNVEV (reference sequence).

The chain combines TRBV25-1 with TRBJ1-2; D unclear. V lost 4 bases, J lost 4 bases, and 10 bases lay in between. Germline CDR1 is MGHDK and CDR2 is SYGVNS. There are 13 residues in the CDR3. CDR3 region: CASSGYETYGYTF. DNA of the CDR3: TGTGCCAGCAGTGGTTACGAAACCTATGGCTACACCTTC.

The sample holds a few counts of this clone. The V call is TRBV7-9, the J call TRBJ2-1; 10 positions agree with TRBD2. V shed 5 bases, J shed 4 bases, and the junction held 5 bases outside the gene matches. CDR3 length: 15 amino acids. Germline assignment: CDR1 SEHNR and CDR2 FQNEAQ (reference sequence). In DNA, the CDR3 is TGTGCCAGCAGCGTCCTAGCGGGAGCTTACAATGAGCAGTTCTTC. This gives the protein CASSVLAGAYNEQFF.

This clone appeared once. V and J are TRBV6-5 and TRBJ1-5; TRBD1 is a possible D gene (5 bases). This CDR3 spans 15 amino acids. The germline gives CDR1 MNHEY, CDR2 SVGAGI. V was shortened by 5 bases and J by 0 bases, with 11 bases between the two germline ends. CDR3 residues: CASSPGRDSNQPQHF. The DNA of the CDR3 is TGTGCCAGCAGTCCGGGACGGGATAGCAATCAGCCCCAGCATTTT.

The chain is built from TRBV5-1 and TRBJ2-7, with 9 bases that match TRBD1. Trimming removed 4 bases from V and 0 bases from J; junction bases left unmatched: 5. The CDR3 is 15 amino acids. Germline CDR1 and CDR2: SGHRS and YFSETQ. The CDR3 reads CASSAGTGSSYEQYF. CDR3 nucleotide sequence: TGCGCCAGCAGCGCAGGGACAGGGAGCTCCTACGAGCAGTACTTC.

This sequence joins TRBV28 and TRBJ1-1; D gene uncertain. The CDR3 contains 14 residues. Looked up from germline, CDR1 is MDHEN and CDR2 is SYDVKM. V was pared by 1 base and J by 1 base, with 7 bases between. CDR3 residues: CASSLLSGNTEAFF. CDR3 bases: TGTGCCAGCAGTTTATTGTCCGGGAACACTGAAGCTTTCTTT.